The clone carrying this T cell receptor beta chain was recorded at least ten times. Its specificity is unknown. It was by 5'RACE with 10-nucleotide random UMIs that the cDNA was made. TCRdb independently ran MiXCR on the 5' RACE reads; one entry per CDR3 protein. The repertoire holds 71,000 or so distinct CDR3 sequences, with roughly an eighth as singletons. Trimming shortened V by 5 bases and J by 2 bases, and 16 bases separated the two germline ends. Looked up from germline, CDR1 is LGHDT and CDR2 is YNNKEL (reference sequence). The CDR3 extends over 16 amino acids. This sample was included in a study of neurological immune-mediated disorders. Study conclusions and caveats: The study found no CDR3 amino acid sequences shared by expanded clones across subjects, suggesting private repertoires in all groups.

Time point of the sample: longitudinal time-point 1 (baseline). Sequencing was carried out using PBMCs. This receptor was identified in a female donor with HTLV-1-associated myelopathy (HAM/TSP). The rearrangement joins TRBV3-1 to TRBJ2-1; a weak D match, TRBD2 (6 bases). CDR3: CASSSELAGTYNEQFF. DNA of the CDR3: TGTGCCAGCAGCTCCGAGCTGGCGGGGACCTACAATGAGCAGTTCTTC.